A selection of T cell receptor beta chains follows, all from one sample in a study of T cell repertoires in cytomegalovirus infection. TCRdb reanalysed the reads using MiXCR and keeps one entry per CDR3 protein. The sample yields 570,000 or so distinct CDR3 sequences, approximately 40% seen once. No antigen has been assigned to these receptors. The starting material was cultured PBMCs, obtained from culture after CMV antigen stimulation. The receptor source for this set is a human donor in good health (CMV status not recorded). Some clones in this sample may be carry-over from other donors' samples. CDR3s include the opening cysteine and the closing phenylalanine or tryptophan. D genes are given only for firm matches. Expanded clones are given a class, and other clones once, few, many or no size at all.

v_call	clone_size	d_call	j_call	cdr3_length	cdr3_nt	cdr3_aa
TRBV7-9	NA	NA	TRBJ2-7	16	TGTGCCAGCAGCCCTAGCGGGGACAGGGGAAAAAGCGAGCAGTACTTC	CASSPSGDRGKSEQYF
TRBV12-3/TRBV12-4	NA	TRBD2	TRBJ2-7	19	TGTGCCAGCAGTTTAGCGCTTGGACTAGCGGGGGGCGGCCTGTACGAGCAGTACTTC	CASSLALGLAGGGLYEQYF
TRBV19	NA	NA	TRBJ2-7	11	TGTGCCAGTAGATACAACTACGAGCAGTACTTC	CASRYNYEQYF
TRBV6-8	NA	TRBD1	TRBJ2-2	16	TGTGCCAGCAGCTTATTGGGACAGGGGAACACCGGGGAGCTGTTTTTT	CASSLLGQGNTGELFF
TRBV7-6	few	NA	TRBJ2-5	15	TGTGCCAGCAGCTTAGCTTTAGGCTTCGGAGAGACCCAGTACTTC	CASSLALGFGETQYF
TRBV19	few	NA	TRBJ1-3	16	TGTGCCAGTAGTAGGGCCGCCGGAGACTCTGGAAACACCATATATTTT	CASSRAAGDSGNTIYF
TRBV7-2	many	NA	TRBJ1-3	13	TGTGCCAGCAGCTTAGGGACGGGAAACACCATATATTTT	CASSLGTGNTIYF
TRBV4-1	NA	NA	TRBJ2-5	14	TGCGCCAGCAGCCAAGCGCACGTTCGGGAGACCCAGTACTTC	CASSQAHVRETQYF
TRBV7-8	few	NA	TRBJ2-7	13	TGTGCCAGCAGCCAAGGGTCCAGGGGCGAGCAGTACTTC	CASSQGSRGEQYF
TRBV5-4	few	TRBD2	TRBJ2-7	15	TGTGCCAGCAGTTTTGTGGGGGGGGACTCCTACGAGCAGTACTTC	CASSFVGGDSYEQYF
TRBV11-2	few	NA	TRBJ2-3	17	TGTGCCAGCAGCTTCCGGCTAAGCGGCCAATGGACAGATACGCAGTATTTT	CASSFRLSGQWTDTQYF
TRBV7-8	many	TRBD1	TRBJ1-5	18	TGTGCCAGCAGCTTAGTAGGGCGGACAGGGGTTTTTAATCAGCCCCAGCATTTT	CASSLVGRTGVFNQPQHF
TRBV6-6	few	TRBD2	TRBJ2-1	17	TGTGCCAGCAGTTATTTCAGCGGGGGCCTTAAATCAAATGAGCAGTTCTTC	CASSYFSGGLKSNEQFF
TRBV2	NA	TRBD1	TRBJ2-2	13	TGTGCCACCGTTACGCAGGGGGCCGGGGAGCTGTTTTTT	CATVTQGAGELFF
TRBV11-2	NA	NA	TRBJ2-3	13	TGTGCCAGCAGCCCCCCATGGGCAGATACGCAGTATTTT	CASSPPWADTQYF
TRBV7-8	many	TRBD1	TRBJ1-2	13	TGTGCCAGCAGCTCCAGGACAGGGCTGGGCTACACCTTC	CASSSRTGLGYTF
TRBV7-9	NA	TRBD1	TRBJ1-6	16	TGTGCCAGCAGCTATGGGACAGGGATAGATAATTCACCCCTCCACTTT	CASSYGTGIDNSPLHF
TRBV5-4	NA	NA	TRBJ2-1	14	TGTGCCAGCAGCTTGGTCGGTGGGACCTACACTTTGTTCTTC	CASSLVGGTYTLFF
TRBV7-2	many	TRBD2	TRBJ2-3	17	TGTGCCAGCAGCCCAGGCCGGGGACTACTCAGCACAGATACGCAGTATTTT	CASSPGRGLLSTDTQYF
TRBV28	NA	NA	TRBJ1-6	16	TGTGCCAGCAGTTTATCTGGGTGGACCTATAATTCACCCCTCCACTTT	CASSLSGWTYNSPLHF
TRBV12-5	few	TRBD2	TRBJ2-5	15	TGTGCTAGTGGTTTGCGACTAGCGGGAAGTGGGACCCAGTACTTC	CASGLRLAGSGTQYF
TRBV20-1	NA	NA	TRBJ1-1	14	TGCAGTGCTAGAGATAGTGGACTGAACACTGAAGCTTTCTTT	CSARDSGLNTEAFF
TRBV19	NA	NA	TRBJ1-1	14	TGTGCCACCGGTGTGTCGACAGCCAACACTGAAGCTTTCTTT	CATGVSTANTEAFF
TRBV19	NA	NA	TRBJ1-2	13	TGTGCCAGTAGACCGCAGGGGAACTATGGCTACACCTTC	CASRPQGNYGYTF
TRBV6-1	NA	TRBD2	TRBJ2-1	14	TGTGCCAGCTTTAGCGGGGGGGCTGAGAATGAGCAGTTCTTC	CASFSGGAENEQFF
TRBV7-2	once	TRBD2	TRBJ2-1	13	TGTGCCAGCAGCTTAGCTAGCGGGAGGGAGCAGTTCTTC	CASSLASGREQFF
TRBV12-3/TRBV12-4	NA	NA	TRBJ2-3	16	TGTGCCAGCCCCCCCCCGGGGGACCCTAGCACAGATACGCAGTATTTT	CASPPPGDPSTDTQYF
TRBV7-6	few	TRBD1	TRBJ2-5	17	TGTGCCAGCAGCTCGATCCAACAGGGGGCGATCCAAGAGACCCAGTACTTC	CASSSIQQGAIQETQYF
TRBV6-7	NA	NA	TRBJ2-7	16	TGTGCCAGCAGTTACGACAGGAGGGGGTCCTCCTACGAGCAGTACTTC	CASSYDRRGSSYEQYF
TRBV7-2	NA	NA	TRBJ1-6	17	TGTGCCAGCAGCAGTAGTAGAGGACACACGCGCATTTCACCCCTCCACTTT	CASSSSRGHTRISPLHF
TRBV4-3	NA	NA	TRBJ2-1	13	TGCGCCAGCAGCCAAGCCCCGTTCAATGAGCAGTTCTTC	CASSQAPFNEQFF
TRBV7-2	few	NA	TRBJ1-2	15	TGTGCCAGCAGCTTAGCGGGAAGGAGTCCCATAGGCTACACCTTC	CASSLAGRSPIGYTF
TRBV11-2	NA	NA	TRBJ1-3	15	TGTGCCAGCAGCCGGAGACGACAGGATGGAAACACCATATATTTT	CASSRRRQDGNTIYF